Sequencing of this T cell receptor (beta chain) was carried out in a study of beta chain features in type 1 diabetes. As every portion of the isolated RNA was reverse transcribed, the sequencing read expressed TCRB transcripts. Data came from immunoSEQ multiplex PCR; TCRdb stores just in-frame clones and leaves some out. The repertoire includes some 290,000 clones, roughly an eighth of them detected once, and approximately 0.015% sits in the top ten. Trimming removed 8 bases at V and 1 base at J, with 15 bases between. The CDR3 loop spans 14 amino acids. Germline CDR1 and CDR2: MNHNS and SASEGT. This clone came up a few times. Its antigen is undetermined. The study, taken as a whole, reports: Type 1 diabetes patients showed a moderate but significant shortening of TCRB CDR3s in all four CD4+ subsets.

The TCR comes from a man under 40 with type 1 diabetes. Sequenced input: naive CD4+ T cells from blood. The rearrangement links TRBV6-1 to TRBJ2-7, with unresolved D. The chain's CDR3 is CASLSPTDSYEQYF. DNA for the CDR3: TGTGCCAGCTTAAGTCCCACAGATTCCTACGAGCAGTACTTC.